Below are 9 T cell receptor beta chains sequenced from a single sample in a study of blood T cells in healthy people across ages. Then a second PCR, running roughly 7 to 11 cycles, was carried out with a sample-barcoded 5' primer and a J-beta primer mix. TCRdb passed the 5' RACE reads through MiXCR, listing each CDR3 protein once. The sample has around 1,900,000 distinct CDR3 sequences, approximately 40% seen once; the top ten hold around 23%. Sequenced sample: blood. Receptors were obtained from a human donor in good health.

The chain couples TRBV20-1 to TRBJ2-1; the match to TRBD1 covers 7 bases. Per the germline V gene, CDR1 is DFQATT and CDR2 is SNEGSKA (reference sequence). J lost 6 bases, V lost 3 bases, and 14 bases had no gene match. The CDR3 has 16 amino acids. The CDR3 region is CSASSPIQGPLNEQFF. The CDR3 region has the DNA TGCAGTGCTAGTTCACCCATACAGGGGCCCCTCAATGAGCAGTTCTTC.

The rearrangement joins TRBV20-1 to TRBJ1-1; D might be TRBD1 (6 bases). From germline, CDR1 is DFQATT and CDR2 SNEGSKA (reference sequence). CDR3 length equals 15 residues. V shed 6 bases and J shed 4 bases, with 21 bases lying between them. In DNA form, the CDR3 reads TGCAGTGCCAGTCCCCTCGGGGGGGCGGGCACTGAAGCTTTCTTT. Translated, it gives CSASPLGGAGTEAFF.

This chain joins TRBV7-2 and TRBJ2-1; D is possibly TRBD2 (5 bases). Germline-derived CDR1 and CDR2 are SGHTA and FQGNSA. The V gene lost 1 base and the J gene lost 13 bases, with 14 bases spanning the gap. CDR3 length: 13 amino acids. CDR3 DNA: TGTGCCAGCAGCTTAGGGGGTAGCGATTCCCAGTTCTTC. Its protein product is CASSLGGSDSQFF.

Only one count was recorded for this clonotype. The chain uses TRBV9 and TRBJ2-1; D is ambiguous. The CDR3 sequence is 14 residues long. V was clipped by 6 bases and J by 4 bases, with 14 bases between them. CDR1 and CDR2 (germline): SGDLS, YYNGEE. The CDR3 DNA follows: TGTGCCAGCAACCCGACCGGGCCTTACAATGAGCAGTTCTTC. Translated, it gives CASNPTGPYNEQFF. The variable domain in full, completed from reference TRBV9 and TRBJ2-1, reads DSGVTQTPKHLITATGQRVTLRCSPRSGDLSVYWYQQSLDQGLQFLIQYYNGEERAKGNILERFSAQQFPDLHSELNLSSLELGDSALYFCASNPTGPYNEQFFGPGTRLTVL.

As DNA, the CDR3 is TGCGCCAGCAGCTCGGGGAGGGGGGCCCAAGAGACCCAGTACTTC. Its protein product is CASSSGRGAQETQYF. The chain carries TRBV5-1 and TRBJ2-5, with a tentative D call TRBD2 (7 bases). V was cut by 3 bases and J by 1 base, with 13 bases left in between. The CDR3 loop spans 15 amino acids. Germline CDR1 reads SGHRS; CDR2 reads YFSETQ.

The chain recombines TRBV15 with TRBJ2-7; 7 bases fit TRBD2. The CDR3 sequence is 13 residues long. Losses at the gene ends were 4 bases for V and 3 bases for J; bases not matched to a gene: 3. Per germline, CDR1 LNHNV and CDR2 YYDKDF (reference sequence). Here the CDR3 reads CATSTGLSYEQYF. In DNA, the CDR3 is TGTGCCACCAGCACGGGACTAAGCTACGAGCAGTACTTC.

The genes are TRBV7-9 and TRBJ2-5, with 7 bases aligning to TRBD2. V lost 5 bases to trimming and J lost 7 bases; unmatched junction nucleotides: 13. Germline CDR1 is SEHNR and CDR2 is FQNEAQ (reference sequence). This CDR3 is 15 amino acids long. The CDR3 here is CASSPDRGLGGTQYF. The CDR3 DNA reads TGTGCCAGCAGCCCTGACCGAGGACTAGGAGGGACCCAGTACTTC.

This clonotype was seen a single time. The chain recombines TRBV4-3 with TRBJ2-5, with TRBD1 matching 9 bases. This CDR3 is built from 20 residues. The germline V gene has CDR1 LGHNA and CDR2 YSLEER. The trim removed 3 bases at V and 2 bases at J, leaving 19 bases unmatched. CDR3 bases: TGCGCCAGCAGCCAGGAAGCCGGGACAGGGTTTTCACCCCGTCAAGAGACCCAGTACTTC. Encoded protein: CASSQEAGTGFSPRQETQYF.

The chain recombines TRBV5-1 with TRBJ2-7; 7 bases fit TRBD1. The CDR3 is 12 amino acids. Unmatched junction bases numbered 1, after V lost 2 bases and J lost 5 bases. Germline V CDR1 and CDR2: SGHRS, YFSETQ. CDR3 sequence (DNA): TGCGCCAGCAGCTTTCAGGGGGACGAGCAGTACTTC. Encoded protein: CASSFQGDEQYF.